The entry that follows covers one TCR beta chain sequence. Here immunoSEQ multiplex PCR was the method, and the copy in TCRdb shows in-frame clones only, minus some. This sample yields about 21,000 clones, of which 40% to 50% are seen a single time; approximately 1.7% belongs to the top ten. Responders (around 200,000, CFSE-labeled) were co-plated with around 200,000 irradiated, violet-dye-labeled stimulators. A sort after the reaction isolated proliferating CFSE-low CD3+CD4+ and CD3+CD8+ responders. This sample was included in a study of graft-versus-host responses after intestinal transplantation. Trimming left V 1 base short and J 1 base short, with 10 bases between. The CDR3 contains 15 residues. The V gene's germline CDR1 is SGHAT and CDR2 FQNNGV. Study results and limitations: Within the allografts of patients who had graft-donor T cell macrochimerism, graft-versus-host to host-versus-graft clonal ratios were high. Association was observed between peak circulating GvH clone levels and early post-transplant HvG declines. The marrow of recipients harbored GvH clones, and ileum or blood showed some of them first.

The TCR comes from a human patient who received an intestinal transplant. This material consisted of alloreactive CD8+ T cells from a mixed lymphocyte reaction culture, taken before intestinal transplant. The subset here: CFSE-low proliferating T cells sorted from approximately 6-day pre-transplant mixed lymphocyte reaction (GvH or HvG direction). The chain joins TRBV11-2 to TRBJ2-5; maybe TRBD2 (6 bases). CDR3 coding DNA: TGTGCCAGCAGCTTAGTGGGCGGGACCCAAGAGACCCAGTACTTC. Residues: CASSLVGGTQETQYF.